This T cell receptor beta chain was obtained from a study of T cell changes during pregnancy in multiple sclerosis. This CDR3 has 16 amino acids. Germline V lookup: CDR1 SGHVS, CDR2 FQNEAQ. V gave up 3 bases and J gave up 3 bases; unmatched junction bases: 4. Measured with immunoSEQ multiplex PCR; TCRdb has only the in-frame clones, and not every one. There are fewer than 40,000 clones in the sample; 90% occur only once, and approximately 13% lies in the top ten. The input for sequencing was CD8+ T cells from peripheral blood mononuclear cells, taken in the first trimester of pregnancy. This sequence originates from a female donor with multiple sclerosis, enrolled in a pregnancy study. The chain is built from TRBV7-8 and TRBJ2-1; 11 nucleotides line up with TRBD2. CDR3 sequence: CASSFLGTSGYNEQFF. CDR3 DNA: TGTGCCAGCAGCTTTCTCGGGACTAGCGGCTACAATGAGCAGTTCTTC.